This passage covers 13 T cell receptor beta chains from one sample sequenced in a study of cytomegalovirus exposure and HLA in healthy donors. Primers included in the PCR were 60 Vbeta and 13 Jbeta primers. The table came from immunoSEQ multiplex PCR; TCRdb's copy has only in-frame clones and leaves some out. The table includes more than 95,000 clones, 77% detected once. Sequencing was carried out using PBMCs. The receptors come from a woman aged 40-49 years in good health and CMV-seropositive.

The chain is built from TRBV5-1 and TRBJ2-2, with 9 bases that match TRBD1. CDR3 length: 16 amino acids. The junction had 3 bases not matched to a gene; V was cut back by 1 base and J by 2 bases. Germline values: CDR1 SGHRS, CDR2 YFSETQ. The CDR3 bases are TGCGCCAGCAGCTTGACGGACAGGGGCAACACCGGGGAGCTGTTTTTT. This codes for CASSLTDRGNTGELFF.

The chain carries TRBV19 and TRBJ1-1, with D perhaps matching TRBD1 (5 bases). With 8 bases removed from V and 5 bases from J, the gap between germline ends came to 15 bases. Germline V gene sequence: CDR1 LNHDA, CDR2 SQIVND (reference sequence). The CDR3 has 13 amino acids. CDR3 sequence reads: CASALGGETEAFF. CDR3 sequence (DNA): TGTGCCAGTGCCCTGGGGGGGGAGACTGAAGCTTTCTTT.

The chain couples TRBV7-8 to TRBJ1-5, with D uncertain. The germline V gene has CDR1 SGHVS and CDR2 FQNEAQ. The CDR3 contains 16 residues. The germline V and J ends were trimmed by 0 bases and 3 bases, with 12 bases remaining between them. The DNA for the CDR3 is TGTGCCAGCAGCTTAGCGCTCGAGAGGTTCAATCAGCCCCAGCATTTT. This encodes CASSLALERFNQPQHF. Combining the CDR3 with reference TRBV7-8 and TRBJ1-5 gives the whole variable domain GAGVSQSPRYKVAKRGQDVALRCDPISGHVSLFWYQQALGQGPEFLTYFQNEAQLDKSGLPSDRFFAERPEGSVSTLKIQRTQQEDSAVYLCASSLALERFNQPQHFGDGTRLSIL.

This clone has only a few counts. V is TRBV9 and J is TRBJ2-1, with a weak D call TRBD2 (6 bases). The CDR3 is made up of 17 amino acids. CDR1 and CDR2 from the germline V gene are SGDLS and YYNGEE. V lost 0 bases, J lost 7 bases, and 20 bases lay in between. The DNA of the CDR3 is TGTGCCAGCAGCGTAGCTTGGTTAGCGGCCATTCAGAATGAGCAGTTCTTC. Translation gives CASSVAWLAAIQNEQFF.

V and J are TRBV12-5 and TRBJ2-3; TRBD1 is a possible D gene (5 bases). The CDR3 is made up of 12 amino acids. Germline V gives CDR1 LGHNT, CDR2 FRNRAP. The V and J ends lost 7 bases and 6 bases respectively, with 11 bases between them. CDR3 sequence reads: CASASGYDTQYF. CDR3 nucleotide sequence: TGTGCTAGTGCCTCAGGGTACGATACGCAGTATTTT. The full variable domain, in which reference TRBV12-5 and TRBJ2-3 provide the parts outside the CDR3, is DARVTQTPRHKVTEMGQEVTMRCQPILGHNTVFWYRQTMMQGLELLAYFRNRAPLDDSGMPKDRFSAEMPDATLATLKIQPSEPRDSAVYFCASASGYDTQYFGPGTRLTVL.

The rearrangement joins TRBV2 to TRBJ1-5, with no clear D. The germline CDR1 and CDR2 sequences are SNHLY and FYNNEI. The V end was cut by 3 bases, the J end by 1 base, with 13 bases between. This CDR3 contains 16 residues. This CDR3 is CASSDGRRTSNQPQHF. DNA of the CDR3: TGTGCCAGCAGTGATGGGCGGAGGACGAGCAATCAGCCCCAGCATTTT. The complete variable domain, with remaining parts taken from reference TRBV2 and TRBJ1-5, reads EPEVTQTPSHQVTQMGQEVILRCVPISNHLYFYWYRQILGQKVEFLVSFYNNEISEKSEIFDDQFSVERPDGSNFTLKIRSTKLEDSAMYFCASSDGRRTSNQPQHFGDGTRLSIL.

The chain is built from TRBV7-9 and TRBJ2-6; 7 bases align to TRBD2. The germline V gene encodes CDR1 SEHNR and CDR2 FQNEAQ (reference sequence). CDR3 size: 16 residues. Losses at the gene ends were 4 bases for V and 0 bases for J; bases not matched to a gene: 3. The CDR3 here is CASSSGGISGANVLTF. The DNA for the CDR3 is TGTGCCAGCAGCTCGGGAGGTATCTCTGGGGCCAACGTCCTGACTTTC. The whole variable domain, remainder taken from reference TRBV7-9 and TRBJ2-6, is DTGVSQNPRHKITKRGQNVTFRCDPISEHNRLYWYRQTLGQGPEFLTYFQNEAQLEKSRLLSDRFSAERPKGSFSTLEIQRTEQGDSAMYLCASSSGGISGANVLTFGAGSRLTVL.

The table lists this clone with a few counts. The chain is built from TRBV2 and TRBJ1-5; the D is unclear. The CDR3 loop spans 13 amino acids. CDR1 SNHLY and CDR2 FYNNEI come from the germline V gene. V was clipped by 7 bases and J by 9 bases, with 16 bases between them. The CDR3, as DNA: TGTGCCAGCACCGACGGGTTTAGTGGGCCCCAGCATTTT. This gives the protein CASTDGFSGPQHF.

The table lists this clone with a count of one. The rearrangement joins TRBV19 to TRBJ1-1, with 7 bases lining up with TRBD1. The CDR3 has 16 amino acids. Germline lookup yields CDR1 LNHDA and CDR2 SQIVND (reference sequence). V lost 8 bases, J lost 3 bases, and 15 bases stayed unmatched. The CDR3 region is CASRNRERGRDTEAFF. In DNA form, the CDR3 reads TGTGCCAGTCGAAATAGGGAAAGGGGGCGAGACACTGAAGCTTTCTTT.

The genes are TRBV19 and TRBJ2-2; 8 nucleotides agree with TRBD1. With 6 bases clipped from V and 7 bases from J, the junction kept 4 bases outside the gene matches. CDR1 LNHDA and CDR2 SQIVND come from the germline V gene (reference sequence). The CDR3 length is 13 residues. CDR3: CASRAGGGGELFF. Here the CDR3 DNA reads TGTGCCAGTAGGGCAGGGGGCGGCGGGGAGCTGTTTTTT.

This chain connects TRBV19 to TRBJ2-1, with 7 bases identical to TRBD1. Germline V gives CDR1 LNHDA, CDR2 SQIVND (reference sequence). Trimming removed 3 bases from V and 6 bases from J; junction bases left unmatched: 8. The CDR3 is 15 residues long. CDR3 in DNA: TGTGCCAGTAGTATTGCGACAGGGAGAATCAATGAGCAGTTCTTC. Translating gives CASSIATGRINEQFF.

V usage is TRBV5-1 and J usage is TRBJ2-2; maybe TRBD1 (6 bases). This CDR3 has 15 residues. Trimming removed 4 bases at V and 7 bases at J, with 17 bases between. CDR1 and CDR2 from the germline V gene are SGHRS and YFSETQ. In nucleotides, the CDR3 is TGCGCCAGCAGCCTGGGTGCAGGGGCAGGCGGGGAGCTGTTTTTT. It encodes CASSLGAGAGGELFF.

This clone was recorded only once. The chain uses TRBV6-5 and TRBJ2-3; 12 bases map to TRBD2. Trimming cost V 5 bases and J 5 bases; bases outside gene matches: 5. This CDR3 contains 15 residues. Germline V CDR1 and CDR2: MNHEY, SVGAGI. As DNA, the CDR3 is TGTGCCAGCAGTGTACTAGCGGGAGGCGGAGATACGCAGTATTTT. It encodes CASSVLAGGGDTQYF.